These 22 T cell receptor beta chains share one sample of origin, sequenced in a study of control samples from healthy donors and cancer patients. The protocol was immunoSEQ multiplex PCR, while the TCRdb copy is restricted to in-frame clones and leaves out a portion. The data show 100,000 to 120,000 clones, 70% to 85% seen once. The sequenced sample was blood. The receptor source for this set is a man younger than 35 in good health.

As for this clone: Other DNA sequences of this sample code for an identical CDR3. The chain employs TRBV30 and TRBJ2-7; 9 bases are a match to TRBD1. V lost 3 bases to trimming and J lost 4 bases; unmatched junction nucleotides: 7. Germline V gives CDR1 GTSNPN, CDR2 SVGIG (reference sequence). The CDR3 extends over 14 amino acids. CDR3 sequence: CAWSFRDRDYEQYF. The DNA for the CDR3 is TGTGCCTGGAGCTTCCGGGACAGGGATTACGAGCAGTACTTC.

This clone was observed once. The chain uses TRBV6-5 and TRBJ2-2; D is unresolved. Between the trimmed V and J ends, which lost 2 bases and 1 base, there was a span of 5 bases. The CDR3 has 14 residues. Germline assignment: CDR1 MNHEY and CDR2 SVGAGI. The CDR3 DNA reads as TGTGCCAGCAGTTACGGCGGGAACACCGGGGAGCTGTTTTTT. Translating gives CASSYGGNTGELFF.

The chain couples TRBV5-4 to TRBJ2-1; the D is unclear. Germline assignment: CDR1 SGHNT and CDR2 YYREEE (reference sequence). The CDR3 covers 11 residues. The germline V and J ends were trimmed by 4 bases and 10 bases, with 9 bases remaining between them. CDR3 residues: CASSLEAEQFF. The CDR3 DNA is TGTGCCAGCAGCCTAGAAGCAGAGCAGTTCTTC.

V is TRBV12-5 and J is TRBJ1-2; 7 bases are a match to TRBD1. The germline V gene has CDR1 LGHNT and CDR2 FRNRAP. With V trimmed by 2 bases and J by 1 base, 4 bases remained unmatched. The CDR3 contains 15 residues. Here the CDR3 reads CASGLYRGGNYGYTF. DNA of the CDR3: TGTGCTAGTGGTTTGTACAGGGGAGGTAACTATGGCTACACCTTC.

The rearrangement links TRBV5-1 to TRBJ1-1; D is unresolved. The CDR3 is made up of 14 amino acids. V lost 6 bases and J lost 1, with 13 bases in between. The germline V gene encodes CDR1 SGHRS and CDR2 YFSETQ. The CDR3 nucleotides read TGCGCCAGCAATGACCGGTCCGGGAACACTGAAGCTTTCTTT. Translating it yields CASNDRSGNTEAFF.

The chain is built from TRBV30 and TRBJ2-5; 8 bases match TRBD2. CDR3 length equals 13 residues. Germline V lookup: CDR1 GTSNPN, CDR2 SVGIG (reference sequence). V shed 7 bases, J shed 7 bases, and the junction held 11 bases outside the gene matches. CDR3 residues: CASRTGGPGTQYF. DNA of the CDR3: TGTGCCTCGCGCACGGGGGGGCCGGGGACCCAGTACTTC.

The V gene is TRBV7-9, the J gene TRBJ1-2; 7 nucleotides agree with TRBD1. CDR3 length: 13 residues. CDR1 is SEHNR, CDR2 FQNEAQ, per germline (reference sequence). J gave up 3 bases and V 5 bases, and 3 bases lay outside the gene matches. This CDR3 reads CASSNRGYYGYTF. CDR3 sequence (DNA): TGTGCCAGCAGCAACAGGGGTTACTATGGCTACACCTTC.

This clone was seen a handful of times. The rearrangement uses TRBV7-8 and TRBJ1-5, with a weak D call TRBD1 (6 bases). This CDR3 has 14 residues. The V gene's germline CDR1 is SGHVS and CDR2 FQNEAQ. The V end was cut by 5 bases, the J end by 5 bases, with 13 bases between. CDR3 DNA: TGTGCCAGCAGCAGAACAGGGAACTATCAGCCCCAGCATTTT. It yields the protein CASSRTGNYQPQHF.

CDR3 nucleotide sequence: TGCGCCAGCAGCCAAGATTCGGGGGGGGCGCGGGATGGCTACACCTTC. Its protein product is CASSQDSGGARDGYTF. The rearrangement joins TRBV4-1 to TRBJ1-2, with D maybe TRBD1 (6 bases). V lost 0 bases, J lost 6 bases, and 17 bases lay in between. Germline values: CDR1 MGHRA, CDR2 YSYEKL. The CDR3 has 16 residues.

A few counts support this clone. CDR3 amino acids: CASSQGTRGQPQHF. The CDR3 bases are TGTGCCAGCAGCCAGGGGACTAGGGGTCAGCCCCAGCATTTT. This sequence joins TRBV7-2 and TRBJ1-5; possible D gene TRBD1, 6 bases. Germline CDR1 and CDR2: SGHTA and FQGNSA. Trimming removed 5 bases from V and 6 bases from J, with 14 bases in between. The length of the CDR3 is 14 residues.

V is TRBV6-1 and J is TRBJ1-5, with D tentatively TRBD1 (5 bases). The V and J ends lost 2 bases and 3 bases respectively, with 8 bases between them. The germline gives CDR1 MNHNS, CDR2 SASEGT. CDR3 length: 14 residues. In DNA form, the CDR3 reads TGTGCCAGCAGTGAAACAGGTTCCAATCAGCCCCAGCATTTT. Translating it yields CASSETGSNQPQHF.

The chain carries TRBV19 and TRBJ2-5, with 7 bases matching TRBD1. Germline-derived CDR1 and CDR2 are LNHDA and SQIVND (reference sequence). The CDR3 is made up of 13 amino acids. J was trimmed by 5 bases and V by 5 bases; bases with no gene match: 5. CDR3 sequence: CASSQGVGETQYF. The DNA for the CDR3 is TGTGCCAGTAGTCAGGGGGTAGGGGAGACCCAGTACTTC.

J is TRBJ2-3 and V is TRBV11-3, with D possibly called TRBD1 or TRBD2 (6 bases each). Trimming stripped 3 bases from V and 3 bases from J, with 13 bases between. Germline values: CDR1 SGHNT, CDR2 YENEEA. The CDR3 runs to 15 residues. The CDR3 is CASSLDGGGTDTQYF. Written as DNA, the CDR3 is TGTGCCAGCAGCTTGGACGGGGGCGGAACAGATACGCAGTATTTT.

This clone came up once. The CDR3 loop reads CASSLSRGRRNEQFF. The CDR3 nucleotides are TGTGCCAGCTCCCTATCCAGAGGGAGGCGGAATGAGCAGTTCTTC. The V call is TRBV27, the J call TRBJ2-1; possible D gene TRBD2, 6 bases. The germline CDR1 and CDR2 sequences are MNHEY and SMNVEV (reference sequence). The CDR3 extends over 15 amino acids. Between the trimmed V and J ends, which lost 8 bases and 7 bases, there was a span of 21 bases.

V usage is TRBV7-9 and J usage is TRBJ2-7, with D perhaps being TRBD1 or TRBD2 (5 bases each). Germline V gene lookup returns CDR1 SEHNR and CDR2 FQNEAQ (reference sequence). The CDR3 is 12 amino acids. Trimming removed 5 bases at V and 10 bases at J, with 15 bases between. The CDR3 DNA sequence: TGTGCCAGCAGCCCGGGACCGGGACCTCAGTACGTC. It is translated as CASSPGPGPQYV.

The chain combines TRBV30 with TRBJ2-6; 7 bases fit TRBD1. CDR1 and CDR2 from the germline V gene are GTSNPN and SVGIG (reference sequence). J gave up 0 bases and V 3 bases, and 8 bases lay outside the gene matches. The CDR3 covers 17 residues. The CDR3 coding sequence is TGTGCCTGGAGGGGGGACAGCTACTTCTCTGGGGCCAACGTCCTGACTTTC. Its translation is CAWRGDSYFSGANVLTF. The full variable domain, completed using reference TRBV30 and TRBJ2-6, is SQTIHQWPATLVQPVGSPLSLECTVEGTSNPNLYWYRQAAGRGLQLLFYSVGIGQISSEVPQNLSASRPQDRQFILSSKKLLLSDSGFYLCAWRGDSYFSGANVLTFGAGSRLTVL.

The sample holds one count of this clone. This chain connects TRBV2 to TRBJ2-2, with 8 bases matching TRBD1. Germline-derived CDR1 and CDR2 are SNHLY and FYNNEI. The CDR3 has 14 amino acids. The V segment lost 5 bases and the J segment 4 bases; nucleotides outside the gene matches: 3. The CDR3: CASSITGGTGELFF. CDR3 sequence (DNA): TGTGCCAGCAGTATTACAGGGGGCACCGGGGAGCTGTTTTTT. The complete variable domain, with remaining parts taken from reference TRBV2 and TRBJ2-2, reads EPEVTQTPSHQVTQMGQEVILRCVPISNHLYFYWYRQILGQKVEFLVSFYNNEISEKSEIFDDQFSVERPDGSNFTLKIRSTKLEDSAMYFCASSITGGTGELFFGEGSRLTVL.

V is TRBV9 and J is TRBJ2-7, with 7 bases lining up with TRBD1. Germline CDR1 is SGDLS and CDR2 is YYNGEE. Trimming took 3 bases from V and 0 from J; bases not matched to a gene: 6. The length of the CDR3 is 15 residues. CDR3 nucleotide sequence: TGTGCCAGCAGCGCCCGGGACAGATGCTCCTACGAGCAGTACGTC. Translation gives CASSARDRCSYEQYV.

V and J are TRBV5-1 and TRBJ1-3; D perhaps matches TRBD1 (6 bases). Trimming left V 0 bases short and J 2 bases short, with 9 bases between. This CDR3 region has 15 residues. In germline, CDR1 is SGHRS, CDR2 YFSETQ. The CDR3 region has the DNA TGCGCCAGCAGCTTGGCCGGGGACACTGGAAACACCATATATTTT. Amino acid sequence: CASSLAGDTGNTIYF.

The rearrangement links TRBV12-3 or TRBV12-4 to TRBJ2-3; D is perhaps TRBD2 (7 bases). The CDR3 contains 12 residues. Trimming took 1 base from V and 12 from J, leaving 11 bases between them. In nucleotides, the CDR3 is TGTGCCAGCAGTTTAGTAACGGGGGGCCAGTATTTT. Protein sequence: CASSLVTGGQYF.

The CDR3, as DNA: TGTGCCAGCCAACCCCAGGGCTACTCTGGAAACACCATATATTTT. It codes for CASQPQGYSGNTIYF. This rearrangement joins TRBV5-8 to TRBJ1-3, with D perhaps matching TRBD1 (5 bases). From germline, CDR1 is SGHTS and CDR2 YDEGEE. V lost 7 bases and J 0 bases, leaving 14 bases between the germline ends. This CDR3 contains 15 residues.

The chain carries TRBV29-1 and TRBJ1-5; D is perhaps TRBD1 (5 bases). V was pared by 4 bases and J by 7 bases, with 14 bases between. The CDR3 has 13 residues. Germline CDR1 SQVTM, CDR2 ANQGSEA. The CDR3 nucleotides are TGCAGCGTTGGGGCGGGGGGGGAGCAGCCCCAGCATTTT. Protein sequence: CSVGAGGEQPQHF.